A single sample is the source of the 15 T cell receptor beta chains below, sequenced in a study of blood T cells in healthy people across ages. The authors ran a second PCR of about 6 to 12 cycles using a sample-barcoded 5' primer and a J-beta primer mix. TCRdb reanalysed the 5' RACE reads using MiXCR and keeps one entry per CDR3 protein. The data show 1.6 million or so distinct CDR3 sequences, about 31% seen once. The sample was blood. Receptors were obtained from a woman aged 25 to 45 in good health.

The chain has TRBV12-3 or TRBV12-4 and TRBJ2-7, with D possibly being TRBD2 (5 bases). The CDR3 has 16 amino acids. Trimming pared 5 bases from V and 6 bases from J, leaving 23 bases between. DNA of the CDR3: TGTGCCAGCAGTGCCCGCCCCCGGACTCCTTCCGGCGAGCAGTACTTC. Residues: CASSARPRTPSGEQYF.

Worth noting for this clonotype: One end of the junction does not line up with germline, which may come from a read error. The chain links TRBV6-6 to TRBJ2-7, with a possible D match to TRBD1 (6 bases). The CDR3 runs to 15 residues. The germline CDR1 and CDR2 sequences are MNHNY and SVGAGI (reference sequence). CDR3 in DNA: TGTACCAGCAGTTACTCGAGTCGACAGGCCTACGAGCAGTACTTC. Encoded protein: CTSSYSSRQAYEQYF.

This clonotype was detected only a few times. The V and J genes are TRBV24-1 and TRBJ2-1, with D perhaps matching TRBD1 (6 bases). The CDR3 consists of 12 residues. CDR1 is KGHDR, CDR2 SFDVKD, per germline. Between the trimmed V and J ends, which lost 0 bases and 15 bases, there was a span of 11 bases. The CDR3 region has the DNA TGTGCCACCAGTGATTTGCAAGGGACAAGGTTCTTC. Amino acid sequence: CATSDLQGTRFF.

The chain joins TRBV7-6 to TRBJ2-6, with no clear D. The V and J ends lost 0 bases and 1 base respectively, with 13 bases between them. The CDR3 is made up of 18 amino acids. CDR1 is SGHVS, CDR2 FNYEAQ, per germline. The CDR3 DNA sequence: TGTGCCAGCAGCTTAGCGTCTAGTTCCCTTTCTGGGGCCAACGTCCTGACTTTC. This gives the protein CASSLASSSLSGANVLTF.

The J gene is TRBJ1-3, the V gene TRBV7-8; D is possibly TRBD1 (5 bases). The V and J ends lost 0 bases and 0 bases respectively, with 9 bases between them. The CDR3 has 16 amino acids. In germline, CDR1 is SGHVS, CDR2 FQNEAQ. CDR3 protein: CASSLAGGSSGNTIYF. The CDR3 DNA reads TGTGCCAGCAGCTTAGCGGGGGGGAGCTCTGGAAACACCATATATTTT.

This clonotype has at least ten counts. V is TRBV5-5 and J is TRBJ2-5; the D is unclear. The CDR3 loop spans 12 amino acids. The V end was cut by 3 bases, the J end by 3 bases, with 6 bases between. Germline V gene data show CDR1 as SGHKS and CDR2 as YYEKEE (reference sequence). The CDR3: CASSWLEETQYF. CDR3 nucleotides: TGTGCCAGCAGCTGGTTGGAAGAGACCCAGTACTTC.

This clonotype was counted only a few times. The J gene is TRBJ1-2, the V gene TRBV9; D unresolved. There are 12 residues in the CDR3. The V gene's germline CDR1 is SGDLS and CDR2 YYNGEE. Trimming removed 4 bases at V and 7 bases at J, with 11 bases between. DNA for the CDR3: TGTGCCAGCAGCAAAGGGATTTCTGGCTACACCTTC. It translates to CASSKGISGYTF.

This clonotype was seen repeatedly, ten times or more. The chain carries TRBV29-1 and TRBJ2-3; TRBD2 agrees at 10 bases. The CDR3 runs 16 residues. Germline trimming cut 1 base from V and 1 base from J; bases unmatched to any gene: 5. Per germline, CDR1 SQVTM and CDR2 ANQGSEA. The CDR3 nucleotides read TGCAGCGTTGAAGGTTCTCTAGCGGGAGGCACAGATACGCAGTATTTT. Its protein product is CSVEGSLAGGTDTQYF.

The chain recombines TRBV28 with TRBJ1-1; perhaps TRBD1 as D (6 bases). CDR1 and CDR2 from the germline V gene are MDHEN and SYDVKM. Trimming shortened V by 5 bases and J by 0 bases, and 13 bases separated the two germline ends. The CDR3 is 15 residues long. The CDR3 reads CASSPTDRMNTEAFF. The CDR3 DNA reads TGTGCCAGCAGTCCTACTGACAGGATGAACACTGAAGCTTTCTTT.

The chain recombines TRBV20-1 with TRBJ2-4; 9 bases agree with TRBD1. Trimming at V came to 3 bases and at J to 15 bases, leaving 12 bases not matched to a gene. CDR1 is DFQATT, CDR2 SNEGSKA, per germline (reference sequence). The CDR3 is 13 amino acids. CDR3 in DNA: TGCAGTGCTAGTGGGGGGACGGGACAGGGAGGGTACTTC. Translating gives CSASGGTGQGGYF.

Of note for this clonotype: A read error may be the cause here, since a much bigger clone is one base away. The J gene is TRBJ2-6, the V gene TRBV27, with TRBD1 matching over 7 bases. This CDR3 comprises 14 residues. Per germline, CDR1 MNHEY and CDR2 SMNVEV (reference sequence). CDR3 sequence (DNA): TGTACCAGCAGTACAGGGGACGGGGCCAACGTCCTGACTTTC. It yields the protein CTSSTGDGANVLTF.

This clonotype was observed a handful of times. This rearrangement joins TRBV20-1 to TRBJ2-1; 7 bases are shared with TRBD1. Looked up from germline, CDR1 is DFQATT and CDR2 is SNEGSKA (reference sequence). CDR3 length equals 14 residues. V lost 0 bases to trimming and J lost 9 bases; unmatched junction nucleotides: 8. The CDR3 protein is CSARDLEGATEQFF. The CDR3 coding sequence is TGCAGTGCTAGAGATCTCGAGGGGGCCACTGAGCAGTTCTTC.

The CDR3 spells CASSQRQVLGLNEQFF. For the CDR3, the DNA is TGTGCCAGCAGCCAACGACAGGTTTTAGGCCTTAATGAGCAGTTCTTC. The chain uses TRBV14 and TRBJ2-1, with D perhaps matching TRBD1 (6 bases). The CDR3 has 16 residues. Germline V gives CDR1 SGHDN, CDR2 FVKESK. Trimming removed 2 bases from V and 7 bases from J, with 18 bases in between.

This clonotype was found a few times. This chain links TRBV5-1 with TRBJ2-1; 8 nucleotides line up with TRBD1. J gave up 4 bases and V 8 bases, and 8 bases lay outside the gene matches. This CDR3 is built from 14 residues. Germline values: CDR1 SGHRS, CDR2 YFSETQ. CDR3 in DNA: TGCGCCAGTACCGGGACAGGCAATTACAATGAGCAGTTCTTC. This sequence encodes CASTGTGNYNEQFF.

The CDR3 protein is CASSQDGSGNYGYTF. DNA of the CDR3: TGTGCCAGCAGCCAAGACGGATCAGGCAACTATGGCTACACCTTC. The chain has TRBV3-1 and TRBJ1-2; D is unclear. The V and J ends lost 0 bases and 2 bases respectively, with 10 bases between them. CDR3 length: 15 amino acids. Germline CDR1 and CDR2: LGHDT and YNNKEL (reference sequence).